The 12 T cell receptor beta chains below all came from one sample that was sequenced in a study of T cell repertoires in cytomegalovirus infection. The antigens these receptors bind are not known. TCRdb independently ran MiXCR on the reads; one entry per CDR3 protein. Of around 900,000 distinct CDR3 sequences listed, roughly a third are singletons. The sequencing used cultured CD8+ T cells from PBMCs, collected from culture after CMV antigen stimulation. The receptors here all came from a human donor in good health (CMV status not recorded). Some clones in this sample may be carry-over from other donors' samples.

This clonotype was counted between two and nine times. The chain uses TRBV20-1 and TRBJ2-7; 10 bases match TRBD2. The CDR3 extends over 15 amino acids. The V gene's germline CDR1 is DFQATT and CDR2 SNEGSKA (reference sequence). V lost 1 base, J lost 5 bases, and 8 bases stayed unmatched. The CDR3 nucleotides read TGCAGTGCTAGAGGAGTGGGACTAGCGCTCCACGAGCAGTACGTC. It codes for CSARGVGLALHEQYV.

This chain connects TRBV6-6 to TRBJ2-7; 10 bases line up with TRBD1. Germline CDR1 MNHNY, CDR2 SVGAGI (reference sequence). This CDR3 spans 14 amino acids. J was trimmed by 5 bases and V by 8 bases; bases with no gene match: 9. The CDR3 sequence is CASGWPGQGNEQYV. The CDR3, as DNA: TGTGCCAGCGGCTGGCCGGGACAGGGGAACGAGCAGTACGTC.

This clonotype was detected only a few times. The chain combines TRBV7-9 with TRBJ1-1; 7 nucleotides align to TRBD1. Germline V gene sequence: CDR1 SEHNR, CDR2 FQNEAQ (reference sequence). Trimming took 5 bases from V and 9 from J; bases not matched to a gene: 9. This CDR3 is built from 13 residues. The CDR3 DNA is TGTGCCAGCAGCCCTGGACAGGTAACACAAGCTTTCTTT. This encodes CASSPGQVTQAFF.

The chain recombines TRBV4-1 with TRBJ1-1; unclear D gene. CDR3 length: 14 residues. V was pared by 0 bases and J by 3 bases, with 8 bases between. The germline V gene has CDR1 MGHRA and CDR2 YSYEKL. The CDR3 bases are TGCGCCAGCAGCCAAGAGGAGGGAGACACTGAAGCTTTCTTT. Encoded protein: CASSQEEGDTEAFF.

This clonotype was counted between two and nine times. An end of the junction differs from the germline gene, which may be a read error. CDR3 bases: TGCGCCAGCAGCAAAGATCTGGGGGGGACTAAGCGACATACGCAGTATTTT. Protein product: CASSKDLGGTKRHTQYF. V is TRBV4-1 and J is TRBJ2-3, with 7 bases fitting TRBD2. The CDR3 has 17 amino acids. Germline V lookup: CDR1 MGHRA, CDR2 YSYEKL.

The chain is built from TRBV15 and TRBJ2-3; 8 bases are a match to TRBD1. CDR1 is LNHNV and CDR2 is YYDKDF in the germline V gene (reference sequence). The CDR3 contains 15 residues. The trim removed 0 bases at V and 6 bases at J, leaving 5 bases unmatched. The CDR3 DNA sequence: TGTGCCACCAGCAGAGAGTCAGGGGGCGGGGATACGCAGTATTTT. It yields the protein CATSRESGGGDTQYF.

The sample holds a few counts of this clonotype. This chain uses TRBV6-1 with TRBJ1-2, with TRBD1 matching 9 bases. There are 16 residues in the CDR3. Per the germline V gene, CDR1 is MNHNS and CDR2 is SASEGT. V lost 0 bases, J lost 4 bases, and 6 bases stayed unmatched. In DNA, the CDR3 is TGTGCCAGCAGTGAAGCCCGAGGGACAGGGCCCTATGGCTACACCTTC. This gives the protein CASSEARGTGPYGYTF.

This clonotype was counted between two and nine times. The CDR3 coding sequence is TGTGCCAGCAGCAACAGGGGGCCGGGGAACACTGAAGCTTTCTTT. As protein: CASSNRGPGNTEAFF. This chain links TRBV7-9 with TRBJ1-1; 9 positions match TRBD1. Germline CDR1 and CDR2: SEHNR and FQNEAQ (reference sequence). J was trimmed by 1 base and V by 5 bases; bases with no gene match: 5. The CDR3 loop spans 15 amino acids.

This sequence joins TRBV7-4 and TRBJ1-2; possibly TRBD1 for D (5 bases). The CDR3 has 14 residues. Germline V gene data show CDR1 as SGHVT and CDR2 as SQSDAQ. Trimming shortened V by 2 bases and J by 2 bases, and 9 bases separated the two germline ends. This chain's CDR3 is CASSLCRQNYGYTF. For the CDR3, the DNA is TGTGCCAGCAGCTTATGTCGACAGAACTATGGCTACACCTTC.

Points on this clonotype: Just one base apart from a much larger clone, this may be a read error. The chain couples TRBV7-8 to TRBJ2-5; D gene ambiguous. V was trimmed by 0 bases and J by 7 bases, leaving 12 bases between them. The CDR3 is made up of 14 amino acids. From germline, CDR1 is SGHVS and CDR2 FQNEAQ. The CDR3 is CASSLALGAVTQYF. The CDR3 nucleotides are TGTGCCAGCAGCTTAGCGCTTGGAGCTGTGACCCAGTACTTC.

The chain carries TRBV3-1 and TRBJ1-2, with D possibly being TRBD1 (5 bases). Germline V CDR1 and CDR2: LGHDT, YNNKEL (reference sequence). CDR3 length: 13 amino acids. Trimming left V 6 bases short and J 5 bases short, with 13 bases between. The CDR3 DNA sequence: TGTGCCAGCAGTATCGACAGCGTTTATGGCTACACCTTC. Protein: CASSIDSVYGYTF.

The chain couples TRBV28 to TRBJ1-6; no reliable D call. The CDR3 covers 18 residues. Trimming cost V 1 base and J 0 bases, with 13 bases left between them. From germline, CDR1 is MDHEN and CDR2 SYDVKM. CDR3 sequence: CASSLFLPISSYNSPLHF. CDR3 coding DNA: TGTGCCAGCAGTTTATTCCTCCCAATTAGCTCCTATAATTCACCCCTCCACTTT.